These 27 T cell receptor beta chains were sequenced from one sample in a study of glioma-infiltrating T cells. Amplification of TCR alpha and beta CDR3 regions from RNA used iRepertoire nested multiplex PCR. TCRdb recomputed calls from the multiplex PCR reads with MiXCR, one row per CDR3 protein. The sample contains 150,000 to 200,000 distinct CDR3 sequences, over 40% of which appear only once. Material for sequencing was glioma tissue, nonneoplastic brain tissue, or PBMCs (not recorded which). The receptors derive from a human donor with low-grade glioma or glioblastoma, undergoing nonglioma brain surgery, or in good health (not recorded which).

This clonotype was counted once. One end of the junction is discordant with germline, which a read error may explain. The CDR3, as DNA: TGTGCCAGCACCGAAAATATGGACGGGAATTCACCCCTCCAATTT. Protein product: CASTENMDGNSPLQF. The rearrangement uses TRBV2 and TRBJ1-6, with no clear D. The CDR3 is 15 residues long. Germline-derived CDR1 and CDR2 are SNHLY and FYNNEI.

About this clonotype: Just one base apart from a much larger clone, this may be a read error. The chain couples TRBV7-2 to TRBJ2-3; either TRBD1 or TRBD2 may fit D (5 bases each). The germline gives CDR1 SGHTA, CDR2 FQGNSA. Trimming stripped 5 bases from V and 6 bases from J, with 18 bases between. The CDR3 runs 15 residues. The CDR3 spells CASSQIGQRGDTQYF. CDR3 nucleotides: TGTGCCAGCAGCCAAATAGGACAACGAGGGGATACGCAGTATTTT.

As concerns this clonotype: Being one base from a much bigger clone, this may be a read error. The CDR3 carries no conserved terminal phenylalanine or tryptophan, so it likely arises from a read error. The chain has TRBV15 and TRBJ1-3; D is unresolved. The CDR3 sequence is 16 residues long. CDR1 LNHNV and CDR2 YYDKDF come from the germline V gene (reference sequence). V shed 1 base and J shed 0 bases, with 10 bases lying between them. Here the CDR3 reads CATSRADFNSGNTIYL. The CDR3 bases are TGTGCCACCAGCAGAGCCGATTTTAACTCTGGAAACACCATATATCTT.

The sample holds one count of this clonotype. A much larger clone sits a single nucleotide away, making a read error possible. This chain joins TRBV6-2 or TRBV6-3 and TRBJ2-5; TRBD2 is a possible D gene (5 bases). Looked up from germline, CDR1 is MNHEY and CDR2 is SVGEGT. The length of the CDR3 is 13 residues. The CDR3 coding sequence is TGTGCCAGCAGTTACGGGGTGGGAGAGACCAAGTACTTC. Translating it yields CASSYGVGETKYF.

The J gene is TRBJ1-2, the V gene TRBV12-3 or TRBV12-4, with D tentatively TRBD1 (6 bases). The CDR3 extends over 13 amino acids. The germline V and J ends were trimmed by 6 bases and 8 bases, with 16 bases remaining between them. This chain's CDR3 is CASSRDKNLGYTF. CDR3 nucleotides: TGTGCCAGCAGCCGGGACAAGAATTTAGGCTACACCTTC.

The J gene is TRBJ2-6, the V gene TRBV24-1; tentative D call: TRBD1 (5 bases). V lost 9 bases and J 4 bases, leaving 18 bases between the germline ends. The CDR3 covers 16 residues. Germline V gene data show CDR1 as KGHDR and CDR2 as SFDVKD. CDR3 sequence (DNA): TGTGCCACCGCCGCGGACAACCGCCAAGGGGCCAACGTCCTGACTTTC. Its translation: CATAADNRQGANVLTF.

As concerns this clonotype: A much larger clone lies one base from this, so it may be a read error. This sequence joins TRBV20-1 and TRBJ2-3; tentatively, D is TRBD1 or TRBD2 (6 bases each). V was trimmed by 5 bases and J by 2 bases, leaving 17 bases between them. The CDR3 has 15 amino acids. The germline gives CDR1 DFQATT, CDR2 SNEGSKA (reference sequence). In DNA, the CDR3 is TGCAGTGCTGATAACAGGAGGGGGGACACAGATACGCAGTATTTT. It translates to CSADNRRGDTDTQYF.

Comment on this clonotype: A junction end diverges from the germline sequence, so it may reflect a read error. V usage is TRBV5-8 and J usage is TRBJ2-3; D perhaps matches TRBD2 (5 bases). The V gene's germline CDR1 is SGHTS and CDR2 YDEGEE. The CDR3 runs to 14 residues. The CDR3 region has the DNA TGTGCCAGAAGCTCGGGAATTACCACAGATACGCAGTATTTT. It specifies CARSSGITTDTQYF. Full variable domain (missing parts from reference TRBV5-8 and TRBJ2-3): EAGVTQSPTHLIKTRGQQATLRCSPISGHTSVYWYQQALGLGLQFLLWYDEGEERNRGNFPPRFSGRQFPNYSSELNVNALELEDSALYLCARSSGITTDTQYFGPGTRLTVL.

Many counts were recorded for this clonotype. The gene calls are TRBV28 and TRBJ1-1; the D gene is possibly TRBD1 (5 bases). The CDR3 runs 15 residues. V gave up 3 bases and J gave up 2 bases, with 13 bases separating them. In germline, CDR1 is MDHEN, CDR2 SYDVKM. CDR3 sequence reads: CASSLGQGSNTEAFF. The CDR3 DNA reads TGTGCCAGCAGTTTGGGGCAGGGTTCAAACACTGAAGCTTTCTTT. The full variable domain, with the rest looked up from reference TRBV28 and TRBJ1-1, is DVKVTQSSRYLVKRTGEKVFLECVQDMDHENMFWYRQDPGLGLRLIYFSYDVKMKEKGDIPEGYSVSREKKERFSLILESASTNQTSMYLCASSLGQGSNTEAFFGQGTRLTVV.

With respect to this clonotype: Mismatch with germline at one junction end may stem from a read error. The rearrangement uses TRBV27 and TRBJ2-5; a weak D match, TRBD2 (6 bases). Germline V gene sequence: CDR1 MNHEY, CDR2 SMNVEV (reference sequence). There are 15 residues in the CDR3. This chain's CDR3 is CASSYSGGKEDTHYF. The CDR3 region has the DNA TGTGCCAGCAGTTACTCTGGCGGGAAAGAAGACACCCATTACTTC.

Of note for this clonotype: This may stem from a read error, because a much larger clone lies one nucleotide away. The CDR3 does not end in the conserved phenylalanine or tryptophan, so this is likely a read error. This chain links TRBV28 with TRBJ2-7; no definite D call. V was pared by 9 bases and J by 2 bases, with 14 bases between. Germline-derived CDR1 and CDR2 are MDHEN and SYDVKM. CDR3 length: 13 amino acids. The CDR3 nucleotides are TGTGCCAGTAAAGACGTACTACCCTACGAGCAGTACTTA. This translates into CASKDVLPYEQYL.

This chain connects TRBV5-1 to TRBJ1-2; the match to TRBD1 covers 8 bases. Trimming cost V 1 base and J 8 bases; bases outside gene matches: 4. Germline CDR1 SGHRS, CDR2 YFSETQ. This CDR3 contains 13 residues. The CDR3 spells CASSLYRGSGYTF. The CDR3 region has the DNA TGCGCCAGCAGCTTGTACAGGGGGAGCGGCTACACCTTC.

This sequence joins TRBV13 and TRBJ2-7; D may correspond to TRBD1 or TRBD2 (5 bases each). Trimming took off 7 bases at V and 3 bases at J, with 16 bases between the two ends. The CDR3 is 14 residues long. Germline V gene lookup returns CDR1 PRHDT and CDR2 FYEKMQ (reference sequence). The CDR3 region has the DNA TGTGCCAGCACCTATTACGGGGCAGACTACGAGCAGTACTTC. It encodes CASTYYGADYEQYF. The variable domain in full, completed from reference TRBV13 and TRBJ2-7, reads AAGVIQSPRHLIKEKRETATLKCYPIPRHDTVYWYQQGPGQDPQFLISFYEKMQSDKGSIPDRFSAQQFSDYHSELNMSSLELGDSALYFCASTYYGADYEQYFGPGTRLTVT.

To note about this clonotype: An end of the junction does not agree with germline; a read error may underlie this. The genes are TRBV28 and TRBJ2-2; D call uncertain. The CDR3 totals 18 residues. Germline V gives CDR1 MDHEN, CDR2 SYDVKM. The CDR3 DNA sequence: TGTGCCAGCAGTTTAAGTCCGGCAGCCCGATCGATCACCGTGGAGCTGTTTTTT. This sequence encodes CASSLSPAARSITVELFF.

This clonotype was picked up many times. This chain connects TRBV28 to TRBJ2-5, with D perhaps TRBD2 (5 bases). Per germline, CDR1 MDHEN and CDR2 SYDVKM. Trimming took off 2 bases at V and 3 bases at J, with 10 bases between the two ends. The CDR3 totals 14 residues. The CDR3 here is CASSLPLAKETQYF. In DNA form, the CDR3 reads TGTGCCAGCAGTTTACCGCTAGCTAAAGAGACCCAGTACTTC.

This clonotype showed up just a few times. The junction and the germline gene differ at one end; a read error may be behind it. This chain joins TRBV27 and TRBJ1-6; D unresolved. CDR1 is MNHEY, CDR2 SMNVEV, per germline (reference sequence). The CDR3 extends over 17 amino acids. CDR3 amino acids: CASSLSRPRRANSPLNF. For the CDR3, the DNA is TGTGCCAGCAGTTTATCCCGTCCTCGGAGGGCGAATTCACCCCTCAACTTT.

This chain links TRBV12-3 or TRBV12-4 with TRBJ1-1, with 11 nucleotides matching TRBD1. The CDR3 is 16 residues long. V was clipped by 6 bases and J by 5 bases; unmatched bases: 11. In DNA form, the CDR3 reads TGTGCCAGCAGATCTTGGACAGGGGGCTTGGAAACTGAAGCTTTCTTT. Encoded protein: CASRSWTGGLETEAFF.

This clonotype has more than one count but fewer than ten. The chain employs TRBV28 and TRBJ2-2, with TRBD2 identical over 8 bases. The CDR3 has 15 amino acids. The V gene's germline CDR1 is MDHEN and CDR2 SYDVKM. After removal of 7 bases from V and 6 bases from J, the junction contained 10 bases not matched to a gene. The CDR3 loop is CASKGPGGSSGELFF. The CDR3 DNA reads TGTGCCAGCAAAGGTCCGGGAGGGAGCTCCGGGGAGCTGTTTTTT.

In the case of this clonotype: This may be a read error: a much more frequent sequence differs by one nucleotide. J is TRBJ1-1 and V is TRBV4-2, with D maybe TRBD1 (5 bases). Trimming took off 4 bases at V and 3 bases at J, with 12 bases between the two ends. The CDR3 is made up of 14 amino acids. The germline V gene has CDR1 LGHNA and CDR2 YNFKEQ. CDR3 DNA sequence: TGTGCCAGCAGCCTGCAGGGTGACGACACTGAAGCTTTCTTT. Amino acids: CASSLQGDDTEAFF.

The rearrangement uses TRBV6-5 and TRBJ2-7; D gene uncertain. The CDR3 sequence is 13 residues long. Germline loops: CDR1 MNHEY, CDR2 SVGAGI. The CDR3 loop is CVSSYDEIYEQYF. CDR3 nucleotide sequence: TGTGTTAGCAGTTACGACGAGATCTACGAGCAGTACTTC.

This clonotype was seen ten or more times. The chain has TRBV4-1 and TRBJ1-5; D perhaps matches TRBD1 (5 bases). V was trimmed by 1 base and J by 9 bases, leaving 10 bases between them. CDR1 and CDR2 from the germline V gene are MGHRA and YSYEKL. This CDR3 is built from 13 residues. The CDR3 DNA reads TGCGCCAGCAGCCAAGGGACGGGACGGCCCCAGCATTTT. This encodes CASSQGTGRPQHF.

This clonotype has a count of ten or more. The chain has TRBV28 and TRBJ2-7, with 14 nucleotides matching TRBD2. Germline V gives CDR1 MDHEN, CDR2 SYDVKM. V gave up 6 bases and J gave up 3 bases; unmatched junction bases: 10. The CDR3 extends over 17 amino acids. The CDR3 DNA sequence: TGTGCCAGCAGAGGGACTAGCGGGAGTTTTTTCTTCTACGAGCAGTACTTC. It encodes CASRGTSGSFFFYEQYF.

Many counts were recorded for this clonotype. CDR3 region: CASRAPGVQETQYF. The CDR3 DNA reads as TGTGCCAGTCGAGCCCCAGGGGTGCAAGAGACCCAGTACTTC. This chain connects TRBV7-2 to TRBJ2-5; D possibly corresponds to TRBD1 (6 bases). Looked up from germline, CDR1 is SGHTA and CDR2 is FQGNSA. Trimming left V 9 bases short and J 2 bases short, with 16 bases between. This CDR3 contains 14 residues.

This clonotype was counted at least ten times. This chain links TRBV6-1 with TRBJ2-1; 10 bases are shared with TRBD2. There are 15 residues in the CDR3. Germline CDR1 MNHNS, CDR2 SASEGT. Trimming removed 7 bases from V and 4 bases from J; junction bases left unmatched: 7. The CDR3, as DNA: TGTGCCAGCACCCCGACTAGCGGGCGATACAATGAGCAGTTCTTC. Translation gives CASTPTSGRYNEQFF.

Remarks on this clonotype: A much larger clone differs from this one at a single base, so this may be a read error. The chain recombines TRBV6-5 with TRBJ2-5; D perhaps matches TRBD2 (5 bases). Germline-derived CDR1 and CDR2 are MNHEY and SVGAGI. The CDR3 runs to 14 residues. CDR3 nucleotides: TGTGCCATCAGCGGCGGAATGTACCAAGAGAGCCAGTACTTC. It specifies CAISGGMYQESQYF.

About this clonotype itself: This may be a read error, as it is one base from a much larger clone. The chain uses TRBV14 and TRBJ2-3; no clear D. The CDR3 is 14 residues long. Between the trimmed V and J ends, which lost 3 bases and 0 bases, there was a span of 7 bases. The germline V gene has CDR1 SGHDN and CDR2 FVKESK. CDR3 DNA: TGTGCCAGCAGCCATGTTATTAGCACAGATACGCAGTATTTT. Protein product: CASSHVISTDTQYF. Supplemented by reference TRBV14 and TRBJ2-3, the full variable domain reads EAGVTQFPSHSVIEKGQTVTLRCDPISGHDNLYWYRRVMGKEIKFLLHFVKESKQDESGMPNNRFLAERTGGTYSTLKVQPAELEDSGVYFCASSHVISTDTQYFGPGTRLTVL.

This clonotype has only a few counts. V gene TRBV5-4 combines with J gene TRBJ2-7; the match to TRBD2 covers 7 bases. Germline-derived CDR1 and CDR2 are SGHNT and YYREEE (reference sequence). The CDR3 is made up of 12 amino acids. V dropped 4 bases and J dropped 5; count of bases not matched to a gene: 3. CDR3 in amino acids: CASSRGTNEQYF. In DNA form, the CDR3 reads TGTGCCAGCAGCCGAGGGACTAACGAGCAGTACTTC.